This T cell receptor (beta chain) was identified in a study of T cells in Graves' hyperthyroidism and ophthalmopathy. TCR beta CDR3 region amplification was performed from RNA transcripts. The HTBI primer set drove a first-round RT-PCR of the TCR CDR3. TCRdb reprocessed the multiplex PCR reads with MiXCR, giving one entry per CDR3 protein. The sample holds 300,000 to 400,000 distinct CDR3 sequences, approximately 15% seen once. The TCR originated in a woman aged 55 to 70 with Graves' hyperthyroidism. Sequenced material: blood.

Written as DNA, the CDR3 is TGCGCCAGCAGCTGGACAGGGGGGCTGGGCACTGAAGCTTTCTTT. It encodes CASSWTGGLGTEAFF. The rearrangement links TRBV5-1 to TRBJ1-1; TRBD1 aligns across 10 bases. CDR1 SGHRS and CDR2 YFSETQ come from the germline V gene. This CDR3 is built from 15 residues. V lost 3 bases and J lost 4; bases outside the gene matches: 6.